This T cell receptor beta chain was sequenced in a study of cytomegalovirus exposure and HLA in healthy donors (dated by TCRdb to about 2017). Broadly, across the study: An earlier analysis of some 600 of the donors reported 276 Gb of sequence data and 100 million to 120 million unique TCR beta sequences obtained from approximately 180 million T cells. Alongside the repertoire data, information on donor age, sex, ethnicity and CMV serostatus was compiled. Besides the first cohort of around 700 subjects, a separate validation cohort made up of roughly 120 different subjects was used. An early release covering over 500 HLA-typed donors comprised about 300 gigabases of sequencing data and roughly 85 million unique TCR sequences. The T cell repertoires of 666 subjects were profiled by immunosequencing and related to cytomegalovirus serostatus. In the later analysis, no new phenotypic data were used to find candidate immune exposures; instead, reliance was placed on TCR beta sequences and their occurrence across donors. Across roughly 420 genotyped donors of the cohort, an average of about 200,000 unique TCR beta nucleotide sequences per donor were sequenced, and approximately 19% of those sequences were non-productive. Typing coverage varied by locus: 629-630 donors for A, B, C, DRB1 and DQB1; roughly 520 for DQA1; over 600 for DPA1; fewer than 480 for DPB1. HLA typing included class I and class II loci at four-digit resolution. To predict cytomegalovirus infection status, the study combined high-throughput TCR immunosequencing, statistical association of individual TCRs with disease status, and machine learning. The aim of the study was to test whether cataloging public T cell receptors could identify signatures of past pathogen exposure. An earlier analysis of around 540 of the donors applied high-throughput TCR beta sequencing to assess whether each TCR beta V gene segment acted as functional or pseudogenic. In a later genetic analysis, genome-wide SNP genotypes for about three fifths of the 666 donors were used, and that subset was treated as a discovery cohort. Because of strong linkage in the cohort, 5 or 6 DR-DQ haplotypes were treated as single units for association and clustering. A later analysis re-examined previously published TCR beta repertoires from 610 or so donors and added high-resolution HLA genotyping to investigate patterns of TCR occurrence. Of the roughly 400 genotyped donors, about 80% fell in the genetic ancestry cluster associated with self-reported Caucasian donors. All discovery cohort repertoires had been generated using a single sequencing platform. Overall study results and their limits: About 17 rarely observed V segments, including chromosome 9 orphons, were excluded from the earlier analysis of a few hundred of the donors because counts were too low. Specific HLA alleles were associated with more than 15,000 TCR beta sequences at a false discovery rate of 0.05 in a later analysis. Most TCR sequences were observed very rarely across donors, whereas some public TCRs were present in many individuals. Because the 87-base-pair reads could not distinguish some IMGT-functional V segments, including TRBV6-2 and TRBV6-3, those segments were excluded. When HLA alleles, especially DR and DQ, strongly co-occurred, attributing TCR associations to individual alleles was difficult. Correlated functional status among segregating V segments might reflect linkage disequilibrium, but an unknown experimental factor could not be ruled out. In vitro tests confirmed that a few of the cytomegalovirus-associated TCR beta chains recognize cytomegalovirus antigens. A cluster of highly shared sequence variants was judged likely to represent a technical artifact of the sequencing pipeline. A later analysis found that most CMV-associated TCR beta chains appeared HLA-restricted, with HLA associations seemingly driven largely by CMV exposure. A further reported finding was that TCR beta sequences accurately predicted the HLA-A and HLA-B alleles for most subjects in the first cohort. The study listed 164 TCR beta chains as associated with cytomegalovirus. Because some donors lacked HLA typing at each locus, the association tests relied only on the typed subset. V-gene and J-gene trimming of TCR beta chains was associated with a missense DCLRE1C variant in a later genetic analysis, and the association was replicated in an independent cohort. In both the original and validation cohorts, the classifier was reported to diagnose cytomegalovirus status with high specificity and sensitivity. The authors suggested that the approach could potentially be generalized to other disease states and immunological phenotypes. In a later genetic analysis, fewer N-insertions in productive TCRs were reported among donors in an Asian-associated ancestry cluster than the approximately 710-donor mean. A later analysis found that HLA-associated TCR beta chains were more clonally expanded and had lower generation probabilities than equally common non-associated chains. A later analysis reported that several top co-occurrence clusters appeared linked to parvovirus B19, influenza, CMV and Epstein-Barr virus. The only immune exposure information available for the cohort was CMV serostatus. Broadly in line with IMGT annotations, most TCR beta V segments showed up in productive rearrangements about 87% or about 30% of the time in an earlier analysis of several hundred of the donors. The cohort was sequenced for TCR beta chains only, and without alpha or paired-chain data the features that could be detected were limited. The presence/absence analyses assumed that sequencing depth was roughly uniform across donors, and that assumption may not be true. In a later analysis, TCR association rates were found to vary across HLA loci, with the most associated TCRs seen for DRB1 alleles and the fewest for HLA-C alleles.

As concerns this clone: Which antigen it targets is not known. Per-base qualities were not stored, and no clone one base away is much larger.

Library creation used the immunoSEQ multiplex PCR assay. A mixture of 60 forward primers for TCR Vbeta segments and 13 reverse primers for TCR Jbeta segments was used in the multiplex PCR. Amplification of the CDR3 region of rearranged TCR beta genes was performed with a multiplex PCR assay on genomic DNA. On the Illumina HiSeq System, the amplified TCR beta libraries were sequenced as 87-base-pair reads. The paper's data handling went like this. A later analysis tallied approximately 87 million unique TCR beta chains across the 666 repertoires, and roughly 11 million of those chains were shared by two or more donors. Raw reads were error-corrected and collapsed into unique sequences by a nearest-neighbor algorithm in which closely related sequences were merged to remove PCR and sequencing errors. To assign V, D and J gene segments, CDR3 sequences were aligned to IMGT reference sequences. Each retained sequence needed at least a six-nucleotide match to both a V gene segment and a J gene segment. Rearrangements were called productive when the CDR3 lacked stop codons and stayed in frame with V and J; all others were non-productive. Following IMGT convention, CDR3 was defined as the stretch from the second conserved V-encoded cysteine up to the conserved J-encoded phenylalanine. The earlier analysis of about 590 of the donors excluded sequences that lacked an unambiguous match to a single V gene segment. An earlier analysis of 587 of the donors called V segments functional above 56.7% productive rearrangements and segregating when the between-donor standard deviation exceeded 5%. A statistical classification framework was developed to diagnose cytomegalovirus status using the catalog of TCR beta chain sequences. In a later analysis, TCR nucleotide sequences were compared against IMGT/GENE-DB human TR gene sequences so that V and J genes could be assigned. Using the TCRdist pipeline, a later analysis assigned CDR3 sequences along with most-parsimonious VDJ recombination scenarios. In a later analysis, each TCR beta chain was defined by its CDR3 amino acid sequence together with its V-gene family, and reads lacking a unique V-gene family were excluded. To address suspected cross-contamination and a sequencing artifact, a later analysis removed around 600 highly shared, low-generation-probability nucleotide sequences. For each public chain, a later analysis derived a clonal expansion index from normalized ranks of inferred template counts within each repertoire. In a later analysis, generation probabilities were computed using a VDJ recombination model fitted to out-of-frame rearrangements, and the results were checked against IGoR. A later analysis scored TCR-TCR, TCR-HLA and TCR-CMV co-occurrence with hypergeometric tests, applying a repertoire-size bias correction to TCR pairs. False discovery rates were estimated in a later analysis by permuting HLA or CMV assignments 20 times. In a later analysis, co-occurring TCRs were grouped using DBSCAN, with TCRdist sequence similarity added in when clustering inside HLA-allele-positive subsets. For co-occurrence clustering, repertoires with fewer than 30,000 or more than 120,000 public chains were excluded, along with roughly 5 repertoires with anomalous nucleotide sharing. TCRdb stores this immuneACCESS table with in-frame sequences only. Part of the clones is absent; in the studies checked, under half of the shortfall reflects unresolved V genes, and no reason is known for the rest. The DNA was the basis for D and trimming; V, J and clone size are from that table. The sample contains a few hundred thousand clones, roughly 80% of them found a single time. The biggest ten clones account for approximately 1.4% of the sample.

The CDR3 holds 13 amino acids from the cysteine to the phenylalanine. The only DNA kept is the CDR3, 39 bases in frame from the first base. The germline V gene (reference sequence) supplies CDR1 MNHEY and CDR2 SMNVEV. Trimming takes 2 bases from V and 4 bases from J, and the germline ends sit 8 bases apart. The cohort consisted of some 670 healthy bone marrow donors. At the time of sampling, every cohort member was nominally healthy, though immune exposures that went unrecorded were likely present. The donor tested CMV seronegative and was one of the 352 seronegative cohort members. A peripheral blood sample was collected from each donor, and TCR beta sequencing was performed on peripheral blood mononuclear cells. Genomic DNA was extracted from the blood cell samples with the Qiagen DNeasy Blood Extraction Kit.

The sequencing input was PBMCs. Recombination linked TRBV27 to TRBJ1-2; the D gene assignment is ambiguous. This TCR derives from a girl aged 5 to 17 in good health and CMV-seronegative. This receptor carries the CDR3 CASSLAFGYGYTF. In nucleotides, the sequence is TGTGCCAGCAGTTTAGCATTCGGCTATGGCTACACCTTC.